This is a list of T cell receptor beta chains from one sample in a study of shared clonotypes between healthy human individuals. This table comes from immunoSEQ multiplex PCR, and its TCRdb copy is limited to in-frame clones, with some not included. In the table there are around 2.1 million clones, about 94% of which are singletons. The sequencing sample was made of naive CD4+ T cells sorted from blood. These receptors came from a man between 18 and 35 years old in good health. Each CDR3 is given with its conserved first and last residue. D genes are given only for firm matches. A clone size is listed for some rows: how often the clone was seen (once, few, many), or a class if it is expanded.

TRBV11-1,TRBJ1-1,15,.,TRBD1,CASYPGQGAITEAFF,TGTGCCAGCTATCCGGGACAGGGGGCAATTACTGAAGCTTTCTTT
TRBV19,TRBJ2-1,12,.,TRBD1,CASSPGQGRQFF,TGTGCCAGTAGTCCAGGACAGGGTCGGCAGTTCTTC
TRBV30,TRBJ1-1,13,.,.,CAWSVSRNTEAFF,TGTGCCTGGAGTGTAAGCAGGAACACTGAAGCTTTCTTT
TRBV5-8,TRBJ1-5,17,.,.,CASTSPGAGRGNQPQHF,TGTGCCAGCACCTCTCCCGGGGCAGGGCGGGGCAATCAGCCCCAGCATTTT
TRBV7-9,TRBJ2-3,16,.,.,CASSQAVGPLTDTQYF,TGTGCCAGCAGCCAGGCCGTGGGGCCCCTCACAGATACGCAGTATTTT
TRBV6-6,TRBJ1-1,14,once,.,CASSYSSSLSEAFF,TGTGCCAGCAGTTACTCGTCCAGCCTATCTGAAGCTTTCTTT
TRBV29-1,TRBJ2-7,12,.,.,CSVEDHIYEQYF,TGCAGCGTTGAAGACCATATCTACGAGCAGTACTTC
TRBV28,TRBJ1-2,14,.,.,CASGPNSYFYGYTF,TGTGCCAGCGGCCCCAACAGCTACTTCTATGGCTACACCTTC
TRBV5-1,TRBJ2-2,15,.,.,CASSLDSRNTGELFF,TGCGCCAGCAGCTTGGACTCTCGGAACACCGGGGAGCTGTTTTTT
TRBV7-8,TRBJ1-5,16,.,.,CASSFSGSSGNQPQHF,TGTGCCAGCAGCTTTAGCGGCAGTAGTGGCAATCAGCCCCAGCATTTT
TRBV7-8,TRBJ2-3,18,.,.,CASSPRVKRVTGTDTQYF,TGTGCCAGCAGCCCCCGGGTCAAGAGGGTGACTGGCACAGATACGCAGTATTTT
TRBV19,TRBJ1-1,13,.,.,CASSRVGGTEAFF,TGTGCCAGTAGTCGGGTGGGGGGCACTGAAGCTTTCTTT
TRBV18,TRBJ1-6,17,.,.,CASSPVLGPSYNSPLHF,TGTGCCAGCTCACCGGTTCTGGGTCCCTCCTATAATTCACCCCTCCACTTT
TRBV4-2,TRBJ2-5,14,.,.,CASSQGGIQETQYF,TGTGCCAGCAGTCAGGGGGGCATCCAAGAGACCCAGTACTTC
TRBV2,TRBJ1-5,14,.,.,CASSGLYSNQPQHF,TGTGCCAGCAGTGGTCTGTATAGCAATCAGCCCCAGCATTTT
TRBV5-4,TRBJ1-5,13,.,.,CASSSDRNQPQHF,TGTGCCAGCAGCTCCGACAGAAATCAGCCCCAGCATTTT
TRBV4-1,TRBJ2-2,17,.,TRBD2,CASSQGLAGPHTGELFF,TGCGCCAGCAGCCAAGGACTAGCGGGGCCTCACACCGGGGAGCTGTTTTTT
TRBV30,TRBJ2-1,12,.,.,CAWSWMRVGQFF,TGTGCCTGGAGCTGGATGCGAGTCGGGCAGTTCTTC
TRBV11-2,TRBJ2-5,13,.,.,CASSLGGQETQYF,TGTGCCAGCAGCTTAGGTGGACAAGAGACCCAGTACTTC
TRBV7-9,TRBJ2-5,16,few,.,CASSPEAGTHTETQYF,TGTGCCAGCAGCCCCGAGGCCGGGACGCACACGGAGACCCAGTACTTC
TRBV7-6,TRBJ1-1,13,.,.,CASSRQVNTEAFF,TGTGCCAGCAGCCGACAGGTGAACACTGAAGCTTTCTTT
TRBV28,TRBJ2-5,17,.,TRBD2,CASSLVALAGAQETQYF,TGTGCCAGCAGTTTAGTAGCCCTAGCGGGGGCCCAAGAGACCCAGTACTTC
TRBV2,TRBJ2-1,15,.,.,CASKPLASSYNEQFF,TGTGCCAGCAAGCCGCTGGCGAGCTCCTACAATGAGCAGTTCTTC
TRBV7-2,TRBJ2-6,15,.,TRBD1,CASSQQGSGANVLTF,TGTGCCAGCAGCCAACAGGGGTCTGGGGCCAACGTCCTGACTTTC
TRBV18,TRBJ1-6,15,.,.,CASSSTGTVNSPLHF,TGTGCCAGCTCTTCCACCGGGACTGTTAATTCACCCCTCCACTTT
TRBV6-5,TRBJ2-3,15,.,.,CASSYSGERTDTQYF,TGTGCCAGCAGTTACTCCGGAGAACGCACAGATACGCAGTATTTT
TRBV6-5,TRBJ1-2,15,.,TRBD1,CASSYGTGNNYGYTF,TGTGCCAGCAGTTACGGGACAGGGAATAACTATGGCTACACCTTC
TRBV6-6,TRBJ1-5,15,.,.,CASSQLLQGAQPQHF,TGTGCCAGCAGCCAACTCCTACAAGGAGCTCAGCCCCAGCATTTT
TRBV11-2,TRBJ2-7,14,once,.,CASSLGIGIGEQYF,TGTGCCAGCAGCTTAGGGATAGGGATTGGCGAGCAGTACTTC
TRBV19,TRBJ2-7,12,.,.,CASSIIQAEQYF,TGTGCCAGTAGTATTATCCAGGCCGAGCAGTACTTC
TRBV5-1,TRBJ2-3,16,once,TRBD2,CASSPPGGWGTDTQYF,TGCGCCAGCAGCCCGCCGGGGGGTTGGGGGACAGATACGCAGTATTTT
TRBV6-1,TRBJ1-2,13,.,TRBD1,CASAETGVRGYTF,TGTGCCAGCGCCGAGACAGGGGTGCGGGGCTACACCTTC
TRBV29-1,TRBJ2-7,12,.,.,CSVGDGLYEQYF,TGCAGCGTTGGGGACGGCTTATACGAGCAGTACTTC
TRBV2,TRBJ2-7,13,.,.,CASSSGVPYEQYF,TGTGCCAGCAGTAGTGGGGTCCCCTACGAGCAGTACTTC
TRBV18,TRBJ1-6,14,.,.,CASSATGRDSPLHF,TGTGCCAGCTCAGCGACAGGACGGGATTCACCCCTCCACTTT
TRBV6-1,TRBJ2-5,13,once,.,CASNRERGETQYF,TGTGCCAGCAACCGAGAAAGAGGGGAGACCCAGTACTTC
TRBV28,TRBJ2-2,16,.,TRBD2,CASRGLAGGPAGELFF,TGTGCCAGCAGGGGACTAGCGGGGGGGCCTGCCGGGGAGCTGTTTTTT
TRBV7-2,TRBJ1-2,16,.,.,CASSLAGTGWGYGYTF,TGTGCCAGCAGCTTAGCGGGCACAGGGTGGGGCTATGGCTACACCTTC
TRBV7-6,TRBJ2-7,14,.,.,CASSRITGTYEQYF,TGTGCCAGCAGCCGCATCACCGGGACCTACGAGCAGTACTTC
TRBV4-1,TRBJ2-5,13,.,.,CASSLAPQETQYF,TGCGCCAGCAGTTTAGCGCCTCAAGAGACCCAGTACTTC
TRBV6-5,TRBJ2-1,15,.,TRBD2,CASRDSGGPYNEQFF,TGTGCCAGCAGGGATAGCGGGGGACCTTACAATGAGCAGTTCTTC
TRBV13,TRBJ1-2,15,.,TRBD1,CASSPYRGVNYGYTF,TGTGCCAGCAGCCCGTACAGGGGAGTCAACTATGGCTACACCTTC
TRBV9,TRBJ2-3,12,.,.,CASSVGTDTQYF,TGTGCCAGCAGCGTAGGAACAGATACGCAGTATTTT
TRBV18,TRBJ1-1,14,.,.,CASSPRNGGTEAFF,TGTGCCAGCTCACCTCGAAATGGGGGAACTGAAGCTTTCTTT
TRBV28,TRBJ2-7,15,.,.,CASSDFPGPAYEQYF,TGTGCCAGCAGTGACTTCCCGGGCCCAGCGTACGAGCAGTACTTC
TRBV19,TRBJ1-2,15,.,TRBD1,CASSPAGQGNYGYTF,TGTGCCAGTAGTCCCGCCGGACAGGGTAACTATGGCTACACCTTC
TRBV7-2,TRBJ2-1,12,.,.,CASSLLDLRQFF,TGTGCCAGCAGCTTACTGGACTTGAGGCAGTTCTTC
TRBV29-1,TRBJ2-1,12,.,TRBD2,CGAAGGQIEQFF,TGCGGGGCGGCGGGGGGGCAGATTGAGCAGTTCTTC